These 7 T cell receptor beta chains originate from one sample sequenced in a study of shared clonotypes between healthy human individuals. Naive CD8 cells were CD45RO-negative, positively selected for CCR7, excluding terminally differentiated effector memory CD45RA+ cells. The protocol was immunoSEQ multiplex PCR, while the TCRdb copy is restricted to in-frame clones and leaves out a portion. The sample records some 2 million clones, just under 95% being singletons. The specimen was naive CD8+ T cells sorted from blood. These receptors were obtained from a man between 18 and 35 years old in good health.

This CDR3 is CASSFIGTSGINNEQFF. The CDR3, as DNA: TGTGCCAGCAGTTTCATCGGGACTAGCGGGATAAACAATGAGCAGTTCTTC. The chain combines TRBV27 with TRBJ2-1; 13 bases map to TRBD2. V trimming: 3 bases; J trimming: 5 bases; junction bases outside the gene matches: 7. This CDR3 region has 17 residues. CDR1 and CDR2 (germline): MNHEY, SMNVEV (reference sequence).

The gene calls are TRBV10-3 and TRBJ1-5; a possible D gene is TRBD1 (6 bases). Germline CDR1 reads ENHRY; CDR2 reads SYGVKD. Between the trimmed V and J ends, which lost 10 bases and 6 bases, there was a span of 16 bases. The CDR3 totals 13 residues. This CDR3 reads CATGEGGVQPQHF. The CDR3 coding sequence is TGTGCCACCGGCGAGGGGGGCGTTCAGCCCCAGCATTTT.

This clone appeared a few times. The chain combines TRBV27 with TRBJ1-6; D not resolved. Trimming took off 5 bases at V and 1 base at J, with 12 bases between the two ends. The CDR3 is made up of 16 amino acids. Germline CDR1 reads MNHEY; CDR2 reads SMNVEV (reference sequence). CDR3 residues: CASSTNTGSYNSPLHF. The CDR3 DNA sequence: TGTGCCAGCAGTACTAACACTGGATCCTATAATTCACCCCTCCACTTT.

This clone was observed once. V and J are TRBV6-5 and TRBJ2-7; possible D gene TRBD1, 6 bases. Germline V gene sequence: CDR1 MNHEY, CDR2 SVGAGI. This CDR3 region has 13 residues. The V end lost 2 bases, the J end lost 2 bases, and 7 bases lay between the germline ends. The CDR3 reads CASSYRDTYEQYF. CDR3 in DNA: TGTGCCAGCAGTTACCGGGACACCTACGAGCAGTACTTC.

The V gene is TRBV28, the J gene TRBJ2-7; 10 nucleotides agree with TRBD1. Germline V gives CDR1 MDHEN, CDR2 SYDVKM. The CDR3 length is 15 residues. With V trimmed by 3 bases and J by 3 bases, 5 bases remained unmatched. The CDR3 reads CASSLGQGIYYEQYF. The CDR3 DNA reads TGTGCCAGCAGTTTGGGACAGGGGATATACTACGAGCAGTACTTC.

This sequence joins TRBV9 and TRBJ2-3; 10 nucleotides line up with TRBD2. The V gene end was trimmed by 1 base and the J gene end by 1 base; junction bases not matched to a gene: 3. Germline V gene sequence: CDR1 SGDLS, CDR2 YYNGEE. The CDR3 extends over 16 amino acids. This chain's CDR3 is CASSVSGGAGTDTQYF. CDR3 coding DNA: TGTGCCAGCAGCGTAAGCGGGGGGGCTGGCACAGATACGCAGTATTTT.

The genes are TRBV7-8 and TRBJ2-1; TRBD2 is a possible D gene (6 bases). Germline V gene lookup returns CDR1 SGHVS and CDR2 FQNEAQ. Trimming removed 3 bases at V and 6 bases at J, with 18 bases between. The CDR3 covers 16 residues. The CDR3 region is CASSFLEEGLGNEQFF. The CDR3 DNA sequence: TGTGCCAGCAGCTTCCTAGAGGAGGGCCTGGGCAATGAGCAGTTCTTC.